This TCR beta chain stems from a study of T-cell memory formation after mild COVID-19. Amplification by 5'RACE using constant-segment primers produced TCR alpha and TCR beta cDNA libraries that carried sample barcodes and UMIs. TCRdb independently ran MiXCR on the 5' RACE reads; one entry per CDR3 protein. This table has under 450,000 distinct CDR3 sequences, 20% to 25% appearing once. Points from the study as a whole: Clones that got smaller from day 15 to 85 had even CD4/CD8, while clones growing later tipped toward CD4+.

As concerns this clonotype: Its matching antigen is unknown.

Sequencing was done on a sample of PBMCs or a T cell subset sorted from them (not recorded which). The TCR originated in a young man who had mild COVID-19 (a few samples of this study predate the infection). Cell type and time point are not known.

The CDR3 bases are TGTGCCAGCAGTTTAGCGGGTAGAGGCGATGAGCAGTTCTTC. This encodes CASSLAGRGDEQFF. The V call is TRBV12-3 or TRBV12-4, the J call TRBJ2-1; D is unresolved. V lost 0 bases and J lost 8, with 11 bases in between. The CDR3 totals 14 residues.